This is a list of T cell receptor beta chains from one sample in a study of T cell changes during pregnancy in multiple sclerosis. Repertoires were generated with immunoSEQ multiplex PCR, while TCRdb's copy carries only in-frame clones and drops some. Altogether 12,000 or so clones are present, approximately 84% being singletons, with the ten largest covering around 10%. The sequencing here drew on CD8+ T cells from peripheral blood mononuclear cells, taken after pregnancy. Receptors were obtained from a female donor in good health, enrolled as a control in a pregnancy study. CDR3s include the opening cysteine and the closing phenylalanine or tryptophan. The order of the fields is clone size, J gene, V gene, D gene, CDR3 protein, CDR3 DNA. The D gene is left open where the match is weak. Not all rows give a size; the values are once, few, many and, for expanded clones, a class.

. TRBJ2-1 TRBV4-2 TRBD1 CASSLNEGQGGGNEQFF TGTGCCAGCAGCCTCAATGAGGGACAGGGAGGTGGAAATGAGCAGTTCTTC
. TRBJ2-4 TRBV19 TRBD1 CASSIVRQGAAKNIQYF TGTGCCAGTAGTATAGTCAGACAGGGAGCAGCCAAAAACATTCAGTACTTC
. TRBJ2-7 TRBV19 . CASSPGLNYEQYF TGTGCCAGTAGTCCCGGACTGAACTACGAGCAGTACTTC
. TRBJ2-1 TRBV6-6 TRBD2 CASSLGIAGTSEQFF TGTGCCAGCAGCCTGGGGATAGCGGGGACGTCTGAGCAGTTCTTC
. TRBJ2-7 TRBV4-2 . CASSQGTTEQYF TGTGCCAGCAGCCAAGGTACGACAGAGCAGTACTTC
. TRBJ2-7 TRBV5-6 . CASSLAGRWYEQYF TGTGCCAGCAGCTTGGCCGGTCGTTGGTACGAGCAGTACTTC
. TRBJ2-1 TRBV19 . CASSLGVGNEQFF TGTGCCAGTAGCTTAGGAGTTGGCAATGAGCAGTTCTTC
. TRBJ1-5 TRBV7-6 . CASSLGAAHQPQHF TGTGCCAGCAGCTTAGGGGCTGCCCATCAGCCCCAGCATTTT
. TRBJ1-4 TRBV18 . CASSTGAWKKLFF TGTGCCAGCTCCACAGGTGCCTGGAAAAAACTGTTTTTT
. TRBJ1-2 TRBV12-5 TRBD1 CASGLAGTGSGYTF TGTGCTAGTGGTTTGGCCGGGACAGGGTCTGGCTACACCTTC
. TRBJ2-7 TRBV27 TRBD1 CASSLWGQGPYEQYF TGTGCCAGCAGTTTATGGGGACAGGGTCCTTACGAGCAGTACTTC
. TRBJ1-1 TRBV19 TRBD1 CATGQVNTEAFF TGTGCCACTGGACAGGTCAACACTGAAGCTTTCTTT
. TRBJ2-1 TRBV2 TRBD2 CASSDPTSRTNYNEQFF TGTGCCAGCAGTGACCCGACTAGCCGGACAAACTACAATGAGCAGTTCTTC
. TRBJ2-7 TRBV10-1 TRBD2 CASSESSGYSYEQYF TGCGCCAGCAGTGAGTCTAGCGGGTACTCCTACGAGCAGTACTTC
once TRBJ1-3 TRBV5-1 . CASSPKGDTIYF TGCGCCAGCAGCCCCAAGGGAGACACCATATATTTT
. TRBJ2-7 TRBV4-2 . CASSPGGGQIYEQYF TGTGCCAGCAGCCCTGGGGGGGGCCAGATTTACGAGCAGTACTTC
once TRBJ1-1 TRBV9 . CASSVQGLTEAFF TGTGCCAGCAGCGTGCAGGGATTAACTGAAGCTTTCTTT
. TRBJ2-7 TRBV2 TRBD1 CASKKTGYGFYEQYF TGTGCCAGCAAAAAGACAGGGTATGGTTTCTACGAGCAGTACTTC
few TRBJ1-1 TRBV4-3 . CASSHSGSAVEAFF TGCGCCAGCAGCCACTCAGGGTCAGCAGTTGAAGCTTTCTTT
. TRBJ2-2 TRBV7-6 . CASSFYSGELFF TGTGCCAGCAGCTTCTATTCCGGGGAGCTGTTTTTT
. TRBJ2-7 TRBV6-4 . CARPAKQGSYEQYF TGTGCCAGACCCGCCAAGCAGGGCTCCTACGAGCAGTACTTC
. TRBJ2-1 TRBV18 TRBD2 CASSPRRLAGLPVGDEQFF TGTGCCAGCTCACCAAGGAGACTAGCGGGACTCCCTGTCGGTGATGAGCAGTTCTTC
. TRBJ2-3 TRBV5-1 TRBD1 CASSTGTAYTDTQYF TGCGCCAGCAGTACCGGGACAGCTTACACAGATACGCAGTATTTT
. TRBJ1-5 TRBV7-8 . CASSLGRSSNQPQHF TGTGCCAGCAGCTTAGGTAGAAGTAGCAATCAGCCCCAGCATTTT
. TRBJ2-3 TRBV1 . CTSSQGASGGVLGDTQYF TGCACCAGCAGCCAAGGGGCTAGCGGGGGGGTGTTGGGAGATACGCAGTATTTT
once TRBJ2-1 TRBV4-3 TRBD2 CASSQDPGLAGGNEQFF TGCGCCAGCAGCCAAGATCCGGGACTAGCGGGAGGCAATGAGCAGTTCTTC
. TRBJ1-1 TRBV6-1 . CASSAHWESTEAFF TGTGCCAGCAGTGCACATTGGGAGTCCACTGAAGCTTTCTTT